These 16 T cell receptor beta chains originate from one sample sequenced in a study of PD-1 blockade in classical Hodgkin lymphoma. The protocol was immunoSEQ multiplex PCR, while the TCRdb copy is restricted to in-frame clones and leaves out a portion. Found here are fewer than 30,000 clones, 88% of them singletons; the top ten hold over 6.5%. Patients all relapsed after autologous stem cell transplantation, and there was variation in brentuximab vedotin exposure. Magnetic negative selection isolated CD8+ T cells from thawed PBMCs. Sequencing was performed on CD8+ T cells from blood, taken at baseline. The source is a human donor with classical Hodgkin lymphoma.

The rearrangement joins TRBV27 to TRBJ1-2, with a weak D call TRBD1 (5 bases). V lost 5 bases and J lost 3, with 22 bases in between. This CDR3 contains 17 residues. In germline, CDR1 is MNHEY, CDR2 SMNVEV (reference sequence). The CDR3 DNA follows: TGTGCCAGCAGTGCTCGCTCTCCAGGGAGGTCCGACTATGGCTACACCTTC. Protein product: CASSARSPGRSDYGYTF.

This rearrangement joins TRBV30 to TRBJ1-2; 8 nucleotides align to TRBD1. The V gene end was trimmed by 7 bases and the J gene end by 3 bases; junction bases not matched to a gene: 4. CDR3 length: 12 residues. Germline values: CDR1 GTSNPN, CDR2 SVGIG (reference sequence). This chain's CDR3 is CAFQGADYGYTF. In DNA form, the CDR3 reads TGTGCCTTCCAGGGGGCAGACTATGGCTACACCTTC.

The chain couples TRBV7-9 to TRBJ2-2, with no clear D. Trimming shortened V by 3 bases and J by 4 bases, and 12 bases separated the two germline ends. Germline CDR1 is SEHNR and CDR2 is FQNEAQ (reference sequence). The CDR3 loop spans 15 amino acids. CDR3 protein: CASSLTVGFTGELFF. DNA of the CDR3: TGTGCCAGCAGCTTGACTGTAGGTTTCACCGGGGAGCTGTTTTTT.

The rearrangement uses TRBV5-6 and TRBJ2-1, with TRBD1 as a possible D gene (6 bases). Germline CDR1 is SGHDT and CDR2 is YYEEEE. Trimming shortened V by 5 bases and J by 8 bases, and 11 bases separated the two germline ends. This CDR3 comprises 12 residues. CDR3 in DNA: TGTGCCAGCAGTTCAGGGGACGATGAGCAGTTCTTC. Its translation: CASSSGDDEQFF.

This chain joins TRBV6-6 and TRBJ2-5; D remains ambiguous. Germline V lookup: CDR1 MNHNY, CDR2 SVGAGI (reference sequence). CDR3 size: 15 residues. V was shortened by 0 bases and J by 1 base, with 9 bases between the two germline ends. DNA for the CDR3: TGTGCCAGCAGTTACTCGTTAAGACCCCAAGAGACCCAGTACTTC. Translation: CASSYSLRPQETQYF.

This clone has only one observation. CDR3 region: CASSLPGPNTEAFF. The CDR3 DNA reads TGTGCCAGCAGTTTACCCGGGCCGAACACTGAAGCTTTCTTT. The chain employs TRBV27 and TRBJ1-1; D gene uncertain. Germline assignment: CDR1 MNHEY and CDR2 SMNVEV (reference sequence). The CDR3 contains 14 residues. V lost 2 bases and J lost 1, with 8 bases in between.

The CDR3 sequence: CASTPGAGYTEAFF. As DNA, the CDR3 is TGTGCCAGCACCCCGGGAGCAGGGTACACTGAAGCTTTCTTT. The gene calls are TRBV6-5 and TRBJ1-1, with D perhaps TRBD1 (5 bases). V shed 7 bases and J shed 3 bases, with 15 bases lying between them. CDR3 length: 14 amino acids. Germline V lookup: CDR1 MNHEY, CDR2 SVGAGI.

The genes are TRBV28 and TRBJ2-7; possibly TRBD1 for D (6 bases). CDR1 and CDR2 (germline): MDHEN, SYDVKM. The CDR3 length is 15 residues. Trimming left V 3 bases short and J 4 bases short, with 16 bases between. CDR3 sequence reads: CASSFAGTPAYEQYF. DNA of the CDR3: TGTGCCAGCAGTTTCGCCGGGACACCCGCTTACGAGCAGTACTTC.

The chain uses TRBV7-9 and TRBJ2-5; D may be TRBD2 (6 bases). Trimming stripped 7 bases from V and 5 bases from J, with 17 bases between. Germline V gene data show CDR1 as SEHNR and CDR2 as FQNEAQ (reference sequence). This CDR3 comprises 14 residues. This chain's CDR3 is CASTGGTKGETQYF. The CDR3 DNA is TGTGCCAGCACCGGGGGAACGAAGGGGGAGACCCAGTACTTC.

This clone was counted once. The gene calls are TRBV5-4 and TRBJ1-1; TRBD1 agrees at 7 bases. The junction had 12 bases not matched to a gene; V was cut back by 4 bases and J by 9 bases. This CDR3 contains 14 residues. Germline-derived CDR1 and CDR2 are SGHNT and YYREEE (reference sequence). The CDR3 sequence: CASSPTGDSGKAFF. The CDR3 region has the DNA TGTGCCAGCAGCCCCACAGGGGACTCGGGGAAAGCTTTCTTT.

This clone was observed a few times. The chain recombines TRBV28 with TRBJ2-7; 8 bases align to TRBD2. J was trimmed by 0 bases and V by 6 bases; bases with no gene match: 7. Looked up from germline, CDR1 is MDHEN and CDR2 is SYDVKM. The CDR3 is 15 residues long. The chain's CDR3 is CASRRLALSSYEQYF. The CDR3 DNA is TGTGCCAGCAGGAGACTAGCGCTAAGCTCCTACGAGCAGTACTTC. Supplemented by reference TRBV28 and TRBJ2-7, the full variable domain reads DVKVTQSSRYLVKRTGEKVFLECVQDMDHENMFWYRQDPGLGLRLIYFSYDVKMKEKGDIPEGYSVSREKKERFSLILESASTNQTSMYLCASRRLALSSYEQYFGPGTRLTVT.

This chain links TRBV7-6 with TRBJ2-3, with 12 bases fitting TRBD1. The CDR3 sequence is 16 residues long. Germline lookup yields CDR1 SGHVS and CDR2 FNYEAQ. V trimming: 4 bases; J trimming: 5 bases; junction bases outside the gene matches: 7. For the CDR3, the DNA is TGTGCCAGCAGCTCAGAGGGGACAGGGGGCCAAGATACGCAGTATTTT. Translation gives CASSSEGTGGQDTQYF.

This chain joins TRBV15 and TRBJ1-5; maybe TRBD1 (6 bases). V lost 1 base and J lost 7, with 17 bases in between. CDR3 length: 16 amino acids. CDR1 is LNHNV and CDR2 is YYDKDF in the germline V gene (reference sequence). CDR3 in DNA: TGTGCCACCAGCAGAGCTCGAACCGGGACACAGCAGCCCCAGCATTTT. This sequence encodes CATSRARTGTQQPQHF.

The V gene is TRBV15, the J gene TRBJ2-3; 7 nucleotides match TRBD2. This CDR3 spans 14 amino acids. Germline trimming cut 0 bases from V and 8 bases from J; bases unmatched to any gene: 5. Germline V lookup: CDR1 LNHNV, CDR2 YYDKDF (reference sequence). CDR3 nucleotide sequence: TGTGCCACCAGCAGAGAGTGGGGGGAGGGTACGCAGTATTTT. This gives the protein CATSREWGEGTQYF. The complete variable domain, with remaining parts taken from reference TRBV15 and TRBJ2-3, reads DAMVIQNPRYQVTQFGKPVTLSCSQTLNHNVMYWYQQKSSQAPKLLFHYYDKDFNNEADTPDNFQSRRPNTSFCFLDIRSPGLGDTAMYLCATSREWGEGTQYFGPGTRLTVL.

The chain is built from TRBV10-1 and TRBJ1-1; D ambiguous. Trimming took off 0 bases at V and 4 bases at J, with 12 bases between the two ends. The V gene's germline CDR1 is WNHNN and CDR2 SYGVQD (reference sequence). This CDR3 spans 15 amino acids. This chain's CDR3 is CASSESIEGFTEAFF. The CDR3 DNA sequence: TGCGCCAGCAGTGAGTCGATCGAGGGATTCACTGAAGCTTTCTTT.

V usage is TRBV11-2 and J usage is TRBJ2-3, with 7 bases fitting TRBD1. Per the germline V gene, CDR1 is SGHAT and CDR2 is FQNNGV. The length of the CDR3 is 15 residues. Germline trimming cut 2 bases from V and 0 bases from J; bases unmatched to any gene: 2. CDR3 DNA sequence: TGTGCCAGCAGCTTAAACAGGGGAAGCACAGATACGCAGTATTTT. This gives the protein CASSLNRGSTDTQYF.